Described below is a single T cell receptor (beta chain) sequence and its context. Its matching antigen is unknown. Healthy bone marrow donors made up the cohort. This entry is derived from a study of cytomegalovirus exposure and HLA in healthy donors. General observations from the study: TCR beta chains associated with HLA were, in a later analysis, more clonally expanded than equally common others. In terms of immune exposure information, only CMV serostatus was available.

V dropped 2 bases and J dropped 6 bases, with 17 bases sitting between them. The germline gives CDR1 SGHTA, CDR2 FQGNSA. The CDR3 covers 16 residues. PCR employed 60 Vbeta and 13 Jbeta primers. Generated by immunoSEQ multiplex PCR, the TCRdb table keeps only in-frame clones and is missing some. The sample carries about 150,000 clones, over 60% recorded once. This TCR derives from a middle-aged man in good health and CMV-seronegative. Sample: PBMCs. The gene calls are TRBV7-2 and TRBJ2-1; D is uncertain. CDR3 DNA sequence: TGTGCCAGCAGCTTACCGCCGACAAGCAGTCCCAATGAGCAGTTCTTC. This sequence encodes CASSLPPTSSPNEQFF.